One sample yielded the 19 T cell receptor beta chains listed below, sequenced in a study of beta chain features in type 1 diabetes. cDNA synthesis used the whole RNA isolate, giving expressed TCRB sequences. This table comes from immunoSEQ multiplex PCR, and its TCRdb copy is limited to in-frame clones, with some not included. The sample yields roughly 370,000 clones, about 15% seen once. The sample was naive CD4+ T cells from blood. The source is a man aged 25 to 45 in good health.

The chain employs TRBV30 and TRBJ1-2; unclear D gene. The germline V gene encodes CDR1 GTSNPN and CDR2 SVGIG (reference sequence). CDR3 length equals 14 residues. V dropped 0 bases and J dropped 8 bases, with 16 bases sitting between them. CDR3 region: CAWSVRQVGGGYTF. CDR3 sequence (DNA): TGTGCCTGGAGTGTCAGGCAGGTAGGAGGAGGCTACACCTTC.

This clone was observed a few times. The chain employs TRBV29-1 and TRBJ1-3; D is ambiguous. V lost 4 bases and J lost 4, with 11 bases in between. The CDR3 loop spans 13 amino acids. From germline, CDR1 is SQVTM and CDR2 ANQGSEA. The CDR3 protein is CSVGATGGNTIYF. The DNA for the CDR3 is TGCAGCGTTGGGGCAACGGGAGGAAACACCATATATTTT. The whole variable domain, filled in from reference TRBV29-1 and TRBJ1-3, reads SAVISQKPSRDICQRGTSLTIQCQVDSQVTMMFWYRQQPGQSLTLIATANQGSEATYESGFVIDKFPISRPNLTFSTLTVSNMSPEDSSIYLCSVGATGGNTIYFGEGSWLTVV.

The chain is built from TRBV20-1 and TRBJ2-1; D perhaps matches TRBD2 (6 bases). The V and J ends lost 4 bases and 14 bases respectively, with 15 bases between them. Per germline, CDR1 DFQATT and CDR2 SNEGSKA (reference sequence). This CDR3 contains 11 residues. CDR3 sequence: CSATSGLLEFF. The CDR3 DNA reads TGCAGTGCTACTTCAGGACTATTAGAGTTCTTC.

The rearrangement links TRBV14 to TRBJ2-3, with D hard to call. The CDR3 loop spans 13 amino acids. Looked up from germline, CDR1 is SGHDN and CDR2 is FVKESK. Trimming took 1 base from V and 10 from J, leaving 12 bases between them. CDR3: CASSQVRQSAQYF. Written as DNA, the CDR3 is TGTGCCAGCAGCCAAGTTAGACAAAGTGCGCAGTATTTT.

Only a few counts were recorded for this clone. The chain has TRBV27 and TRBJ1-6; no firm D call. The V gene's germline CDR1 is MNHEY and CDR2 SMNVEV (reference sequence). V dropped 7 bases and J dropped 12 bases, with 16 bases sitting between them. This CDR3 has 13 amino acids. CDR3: CASKSRQVGPLHF. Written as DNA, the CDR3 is TGTGCCAGCAAGTCGCGCCAGGTCGGACCCCTCCACTTT.

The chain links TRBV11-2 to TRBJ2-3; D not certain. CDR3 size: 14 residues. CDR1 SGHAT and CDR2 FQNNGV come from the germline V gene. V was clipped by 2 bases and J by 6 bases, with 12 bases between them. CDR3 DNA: TGTGCCAGCAGCTTAACATTACCTGGGGATACGCAGTATTTT. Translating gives CASSLTLPGDTQYF.

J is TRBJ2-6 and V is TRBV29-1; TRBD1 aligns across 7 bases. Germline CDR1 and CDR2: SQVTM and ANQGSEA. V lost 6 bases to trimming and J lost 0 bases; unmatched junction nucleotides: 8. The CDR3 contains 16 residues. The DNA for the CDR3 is TGCAGCGTCCGGGACAGAGACCTCTCTGGGGCCAACGTCCTGACTTTC. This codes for CSVRDRDLSGANVLTF.

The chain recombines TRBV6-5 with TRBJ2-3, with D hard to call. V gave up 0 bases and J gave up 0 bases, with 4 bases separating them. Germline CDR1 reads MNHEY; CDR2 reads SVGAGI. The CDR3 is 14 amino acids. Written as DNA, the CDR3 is TGTGCCAGCAGTTACTCACGGAGCACAGATACGCAGTATTTT. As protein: CASSYSRSTDTQYF.

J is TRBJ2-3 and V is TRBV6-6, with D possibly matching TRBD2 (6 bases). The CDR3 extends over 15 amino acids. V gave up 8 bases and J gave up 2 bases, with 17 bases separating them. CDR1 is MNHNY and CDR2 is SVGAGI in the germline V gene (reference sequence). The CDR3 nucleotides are TGTGCCAGCTCCGCCAGCGGGTTTTACACAGATACGCAGTATTTT. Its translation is CASSASGFYTDTQYF.

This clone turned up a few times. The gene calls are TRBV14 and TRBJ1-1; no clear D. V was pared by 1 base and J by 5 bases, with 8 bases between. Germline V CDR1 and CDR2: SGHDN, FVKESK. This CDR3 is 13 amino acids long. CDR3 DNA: TGTGCCAGCAGCCAAGCCCTGAGAACTGAAGCTTTCTTT. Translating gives CASSQALRTEAFF.

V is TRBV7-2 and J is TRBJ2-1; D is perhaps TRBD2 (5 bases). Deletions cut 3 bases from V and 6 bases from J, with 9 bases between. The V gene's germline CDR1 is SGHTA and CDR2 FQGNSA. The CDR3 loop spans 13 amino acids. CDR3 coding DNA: TGTGCCAGCAGCTTCAGTAGCGCCAATGAGCAGTTCTTC. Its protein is CASSFSSANEQFF.

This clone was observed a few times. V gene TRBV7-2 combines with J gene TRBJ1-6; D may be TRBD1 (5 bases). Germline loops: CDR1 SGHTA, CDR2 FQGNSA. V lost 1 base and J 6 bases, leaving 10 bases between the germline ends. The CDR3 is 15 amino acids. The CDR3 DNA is TGTGCCAGCAGCTTAGTTTCAGGGCGTAATTCACCCCTCCACTTT. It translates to CASSLVSGRNSPLHF.

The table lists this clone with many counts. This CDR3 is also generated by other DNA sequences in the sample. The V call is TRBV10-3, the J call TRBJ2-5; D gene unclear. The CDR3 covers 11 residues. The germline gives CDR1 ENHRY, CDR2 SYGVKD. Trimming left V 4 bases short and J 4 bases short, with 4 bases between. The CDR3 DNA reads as TGTGCCATCAGTGTTGGAGAGACCCAGTACTTC. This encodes CAISVGETQYF.

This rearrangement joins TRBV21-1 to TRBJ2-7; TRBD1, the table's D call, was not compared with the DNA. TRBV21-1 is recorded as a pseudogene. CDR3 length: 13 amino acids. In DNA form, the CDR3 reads TGTGCCAGCAGAAAGTCCCGGGACAAGTGCAAGTACGTC. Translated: CASRKSRDKCKYV.

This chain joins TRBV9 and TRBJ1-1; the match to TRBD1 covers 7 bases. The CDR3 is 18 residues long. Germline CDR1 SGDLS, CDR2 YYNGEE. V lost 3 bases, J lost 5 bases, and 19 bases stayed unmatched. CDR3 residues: CASSADLLVEGARTEAFF. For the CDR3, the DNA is TGTGCCAGCAGCGCAGACCTATTAGTAGAGGGGGCGCGAACTGAAGCTTTCTTT.

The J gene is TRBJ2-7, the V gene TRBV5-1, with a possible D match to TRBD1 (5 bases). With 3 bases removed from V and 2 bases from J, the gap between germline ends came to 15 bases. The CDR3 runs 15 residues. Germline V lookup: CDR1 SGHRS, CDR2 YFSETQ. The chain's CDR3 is CASSSVTGHAYEQYF. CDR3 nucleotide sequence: TGCGCCAGCAGCTCCGTTACAGGTCATGCCTACGAGCAGTACTTC.

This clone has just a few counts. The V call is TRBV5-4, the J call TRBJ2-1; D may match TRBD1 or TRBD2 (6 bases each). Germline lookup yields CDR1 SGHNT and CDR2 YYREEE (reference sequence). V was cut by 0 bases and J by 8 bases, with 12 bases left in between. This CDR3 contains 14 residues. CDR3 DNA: TGTGCCAGCAGCTTGGCGGGGGCTAGGGATGAGCAGTTCTTC. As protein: CASSLAGARDEQFF.

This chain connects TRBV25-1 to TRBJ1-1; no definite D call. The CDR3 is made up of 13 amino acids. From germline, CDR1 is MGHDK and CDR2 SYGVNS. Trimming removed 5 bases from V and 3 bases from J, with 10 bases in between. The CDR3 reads CASSSGFDTEAFF. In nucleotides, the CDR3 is TGTGCCAGCAGTTCGGGGTTTGACACTGAAGCTTTCTTT.

DNA for the CDR3: TGCAGCGTTAGGTTTACGCAGGACGCTAACTATGGCTACACCTTC. Translated, it gives CSVRFTQDANYGYTF. The rearrangement uses TRBV29-1 and TRBJ1-2; no clear D gene. The V end lost 5 bases, the J end lost 0 bases, and 16 bases lay between the germline ends. This CDR3 has 15 amino acids. CDR1 is SQVTM and CDR2 is ANQGSEA in the germline V gene.